The T cell receptor beta chain described here comes from a study of shared clonotypes between healthy human individuals. Study outcomes and limitations: Some clonotypes were shared by all four sorted-subset donors, while others were not shared. The non-shared ones had lower generation probabilities than the shared ones.

Terminally differentiated effector memory CD45RA+ cells were excluded from the naive CD8 cells, which were CD45RO-negative and positively selected for CCR7. Worth noting for this clone: Its target is not known.

The CDR3 totals 16 residues. Trimming left V 2 bases short and J 6 bases short, with 16 bases between. The germline CDR1 and CDR2 sequences are SGHTA and FQGTGA. Generated by immunoSEQ multiplex PCR, the TCRdb table keeps only in-frame clones and is missing some. The sample carries some 2.1 million clones, just under 95% recorded once. Material: naive CD8+ T cells from PBMCs. This chain uses TRBV7-3 with TRBJ2-2, with D perhaps TRBD2 (5 bases). This clonotype originated in a man aged 18 to 35 in good health. Some clones in this sample may be carry-over from other donors' samples. This CDR3 is CASSLLRSRRSGELFF. The CDR3 bases are TGTGCCAGCAGCTTACTCCGGAGTCGGAGGTCCGGGGAGCTGTTTTTT.